This passage covers 27 T cell receptor beta chains from one sample sequenced in a study of chemoradiotherapy in HPV16-positive cancers. Assay: immunoSEQ multiplex PCR; the TCRdb copy retains only in-frame clones and omits some. The sample records under 85,000 clones, more than 70% being singletons. This material consisted of blood, taken from a patient who underwent chemoradiotherapy. Receptors were obtained from a human donor with HPV-associated anogenital cancer.

V is TRBV11-2 and J is TRBJ1-1; no reliable D call. The V gene lost 1 base and the J gene lost 0 bases, with 6 bases spanning the gap. The CDR3 is 14 residues long. Germline CDR1 and CDR2: SGHAT and FQNNGV. CDR3 residues: CASSLAQMNTEAFF. The CDR3 nucleotides read TGTGCCAGCAGCTTAGCACAGATGAACACTGAAGCTTTCTTT. The full variable domain, with the rest looked up from reference TRBV11-2 and TRBJ1-1, is EAGVAQSPRYKIIEKRQSVAFWCNPISGHATLYWYQQILGQGPKLLIQFQNNGVVDDSQLPKDRFSAERLKGVDSTLKIQPAKLEDSAVYLCASSLAQMNTEAFFGQGTRLTVV.

The chain has TRBV19 and TRBJ1-2, with 7 positions matching TRBD1. The CDR3 runs 16 residues. The germline V gene encodes CDR1 LNHDA and CDR2 SQIVND (reference sequence). J was trimmed by 1 base and V by 6 bases; bases with no gene match: 11. The CDR3 DNA sequence: TGTGCCAGTAGCGCGCTGGGACAGCCTTATAACTATGGCTACACCTTC. Translated: CASSALGQPYNYGYTF. The full variable domain, with the rest looked up from reference TRBV19 and TRBJ1-2, is DGGITQSPKYLFRKEGQNVTLSCEQNLNHDAMYWYRQDPGQGLRLIYYSQIVNDFQKGDIAEGYSVSREKKESFPLTVTSAQKNPTAFYLCASSALGQPYNYGYTFGSGTRLTVV.

The chain uses TRBV28 and TRBJ2-1; possibly TRBD1 for D (6 bases). This CDR3 is 14 amino acids long. The V gene's germline CDR1 is MDHEN and CDR2 SYDVKM. V gave up 3 bases and J gave up 4 bases, with 10 bases separating them. CDR3 coding DNA: TGTGCCAGCAGTTTGGGGGCGCCATACAATGAGCAGTTCTTC. This translates into CASSLGAPYNEQFF.

V is TRBV30 and J is TRBJ2-2; 7 bases align to TRBD1. V trimming: 8 bases; J trimming: 1 base; junction bases outside the gene matches: 4. The CDR3 has 13 residues. Germline values: CDR1 GTSNPN, CDR2 SVGIG (reference sequence). The CDR3 here is CAGRQGNTGELFF. The CDR3 region has the DNA TGTGCCGGACGACAGGGGAACACCGGGGAGCTGTTTTTT.

For this clone: In the same sample, other DNA sequences code for this CDR3. V and J are TRBV7-9 and TRBJ2-1, with D maybe TRBD2 (5 bases). V dropped 8 bases and J dropped 0 bases, with 14 bases sitting between them. This CDR3 has 15 amino acids. Per germline, CDR1 SEHNR and CDR2 FQNEAQ (reference sequence). CDR3 in amino acids: CASARSGSSYNEQFF. The CDR3, as DNA: TGTGCCAGCGCCAGATCTGGGAGCTCCTACAATGAGCAGTTCTTC.

V and J are TRBV5-1 and TRBJ1-5; the D gene is possibly TRBD1 (5 bases). Trimming removed 0 bases at V and 3 bases at J, with 10 bases between. The CDR3 covers 15 residues. Germline-derived CDR1 and CDR2 are SGHRS and YFSETQ. The CDR3 is CASSLAGAYNQPQHF. The CDR3 DNA sequence: TGCGCCAGCAGCTTGGCCGGGGCATACAATCAGCCCCAGCATTTT.

The chain recombines TRBV11-2 with TRBJ2-7, with D perhaps matching TRBD2 (6 bases). Germline values: CDR1 SGHAT, CDR2 FQNNGV. The CDR3 loop spans 15 amino acids. Deletions cut 0 bases from V and 2 bases from J, with 11 bases between. The CDR3 bases are TGTGCCAGCAGCTTAGAACGGGAGTCAGCCTACGAGCAGTACTTC. It yields the protein CASSLERESAYEQYF.

This clone was recorded a few times. The V and J genes are TRBV10-3 and TRBJ1-2; D ambiguous. Germline CDR1 reads ENHRY; CDR2 reads SYGVKD. CDR3 length: 13 amino acids. V lost 0 bases to trimming and J lost 2 bases, with 4 bases between them. The CDR3 DNA is TGTGCCATCAGTGAGTCCGGAAACTATGGCTACACCTTC. Its protein product is CAISESGNYGYTF.

The chain links TRBV4-1 to TRBJ1-1; no clear D. V lost 2 bases to trimming and J lost 1 base, with 5 bases between them. There are 13 residues in the CDR3. CDR1 and CDR2 (germline): MGHRA, YSYEKL. In DNA form, the CDR3 reads TGCGCCAGCAGCCAACGAGGGAACACTGAAGCTTTCTTT. Translation: CASSQRGNTEAFF.

This sequence joins TRBV11-2 and TRBJ2-1; D could derive from TRBD1 or TRBD2 (5 bases each). V lost 3 bases and J lost 5, with 14 bases in between. CDR3 length: 15 residues. Looked up from germline, CDR1 is SGHAT and CDR2 is FQNNGV. DNA for the CDR3: TGTGCCAGCAGCTTGGAGCCAGGGAGAAACAATGAGCAGTTCTTC. This gives the protein CASSLEPGRNNEQFF.

V and J are TRBV19 and TRBJ1-2; the match to TRBD1 covers 8 bases. Trimming cost V 5 bases and J 6 bases; bases outside gene matches: 8. The CDR3 has 14 residues. Germline V gene sequence: CDR1 LNHDA, CDR2 SQIVND (reference sequence). The CDR3 DNA follows: TGTGCCAGTAGTTATCCCGGGACAGGCGATGGCTACACCTTC. Protein sequence: CASSYPGTGDGYTF.

V gene TRBV27 combines with J gene TRBJ1-1, with TRBD1 matching 8 bases. The V and J ends lost 3 bases and 4 bases, in that order; junction bases with no gene match: 7. Germline CDR1 is MNHEY and CDR2 is SMNVEV (reference sequence). The CDR3 sequence is 15 residues long. The CDR3 DNA sequence: TGTGCCAGCAGTTTGACAGGGGATGTGGGCACTGAAGCTTTCTTT. The encoded protein is CASSLTGDVGTEAFF.

The genes are TRBV19 and TRBJ1-5; no definite D call. Germline V gene lookup returns CDR1 LNHDA and CDR2 SQIVND (reference sequence). The CDR3 has 17 amino acids. The V and J ends lost 1 base and 1 base respectively, with 14 bases between them. The DNA for the CDR3 is TGTGCCAGTAGTATAGCAGCGGGCGGTAGGAGCAATCAGCCCCAGCATTTT. Translating it yields CASSIAAGGRSNQPQHF.

V and J are TRBV2 and TRBJ1-5; weak D call: TRBD1 (5 bases). Germline CDR1 SNHLY, CDR2 FYNNEI. The length of the CDR3 is 14 residues. Trimming took 3 bases from V and 4 from J, leaving 10 bases between them. The DNA of the CDR3 is TGTGCCAGCAGTGATCCAACAGGTAATCAGCCCCAGCATTTT. Translation gives CASSDPTGNQPQHF.

This chain links TRBV19 with TRBJ1-2, with 11 bases aligning to TRBD1. This CDR3 has 15 residues. Germline V lookup: CDR1 LNHDA, CDR2 SQIVND (reference sequence). With V trimmed by 3 bases and J by 3 bases, 3 bases remained unmatched. CDR3 region: CASSIRTGGHYGYTF. The CDR3 DNA sequence: TGTGCCAGTAGTATCCGGACAGGGGGCCACTATGGCTACACCTTC.

The CDR3 sequence: CASSLTVVGSGEKLFF. The CDR3 DNA is TGCGCCAGCAGCCTTACGGTTGTGGGGAGTGGGGAAAAACTGTTTTTT. The V and J genes are TRBV5-1 and TRBJ1-4; unclear D gene. Germline CDR1 and CDR2: SGHRS and YFSETQ. The V end was cut by 4 bases, the J end by 8 bases, with 21 bases between. CDR3 length: 16 residues.

The chain recombines TRBV2 with TRBJ1-1; possibly TRBD1 for D (6 bases). Germline CDR1 reads SNHLY; CDR2 reads FYNNEI. The ends were cut back, 7 bases at V and 0 bases at J, with 12 bases in the middle. The length of the CDR3 is 14 residues. The CDR3 nucleotides read TGTGCCAGCAAAGGGGGGACGATGAACACTGAAGCTTTCTTT. This gives the protein CASKGGTMNTEAFF.

V gene TRBV28 combines with J gene TRBJ2-5; no clear D gene. Looked up from germline, CDR1 is MDHEN and CDR2 is SYDVKM. The CDR3 sequence is 14 residues long. Trimming cost V 6 bases and J 2 bases, with 13 bases left between them. Written as DNA, the CDR3 is TGTGCCAGCAGCGCCGCTGGGCTACAAGAGACCCAGTACTTC. It translates to CASSAAGLQETQYF.

The chain recombines TRBV6-1 with TRBJ1-1; maybe TRBD1 (6 bases). Per germline, CDR1 MNHNS and CDR2 SASEGT. V was cut by 8 bases and J by 10 bases, with 20 bases left in between. CDR3 length: 13 residues. DNA for the CDR3: TGTGCCAGCCAGGGTCAGGGGTCCCCCCGAGCTTTCTTT. The encoded protein is CASQGQGSPRAFF.

CDR3 nucleotide sequence: TGTGCCATCAGTGGACTAGCGGGGGATGCAGATACGCAGTATTTT. It translates to CAISGLAGDADTQYF. This chain connects TRBV10-3 to TRBJ2-3; 12 nucleotides agree with TRBD2. In germline, CDR1 is ENHRY, CDR2 SYGVKD. This CDR3 is 15 amino acids long. V lost 4 bases and J lost 4; bases outside the gene matches: 3.

The chain couples TRBV19 to TRBJ2-5, with a tentative D call TRBD1 (6 bases). The tail of the sequence fits TRBJ2-7 better, so the J call may be wrong. Germline CDR1 is LNHDA and CDR2 is SQIVND (reference sequence). The CDR3 length is 14 residues. DNA of the CDR3: TGTGCCAGTAGGGTGAGGGACACCTCCTACGAGCAGTACTTC. It yields the protein CASRVRDTSYEQYF.

V usage is TRBV27 and J usage is TRBJ1-1, with a possible D match to TRBD1 (5 bases). Germline V gene sequence: CDR1 MNHEY, CDR2 SMNVEV (reference sequence). This CDR3 comprises 16 residues. The germline V and J ends were trimmed by 3 bases and 7 bases, with 21 bases remaining between them. CDR3 nucleotides: TGTGCCAGCAGTTTCACCTTTCCTTTGGGGGTGGATGAAGCTTTCTTT. This encodes CASSFTFPLGVDEAFF.

The chain is built from TRBV2 and TRBJ1-2, with unresolved D. Per the germline V gene, CDR1 is SNHLY and CDR2 is FYNNEI. The CDR3 extends over 13 amino acids. V lost 6 bases, J lost 7 bases, and 15 bases lay in between. CDR3: CASRRTPKAGYTF. CDR3 nucleotide sequence: TGTGCCAGCAGGCGGACCCCCAAGGCTGGCTACACCTTC. Based on the CDR3 plus reference TRBV2 and TRBJ1-2, the full variable domain is EPEVTQTPSHQVTQMGQEVILRCVPISNHLYFYWYRQILGQKVEFLVSFYNNEISEKSEIFDDQFSVERPDGSNFTLKIRSTKLEDSAMYFCASRRTPKAGYTFGSGTRLTVV.

The DNA for the CDR3 is TGTGCCAGCAGTTTTACTGAGGAGCAGTACTTC. Protein product: CASSFTEEQYF. The rearrangement joins TRBV6-5 to TRBJ2-7; D uncertain. Germline V gives CDR1 MNHEY, CDR2 SVGAGI. This CDR3 has 11 residues. Trimming took 4 bases from V and 7 from J, leaving 8 bases between them.

This clone was picked up a small number of times. This sequence joins TRBV9 and TRBJ2-2; 8 nucleotides match TRBD1. V shed 0 bases and J 0 bases; nucleotides not matched to a gene: 7. The CDR3 has 18 residues. Per the germline V gene, CDR1 is SGDLS and CDR2 is YYNGEE. CDR3 bases: TGTGCCAGCAGCGTAGCTGACAGGGGCTACGCGAACACCGGGGAGCTGTTTTTT. It is translated as CASSVADRGYANTGELFF.

This clone was detected only once. The rearrangement joins TRBV5-1 to TRBJ2-6, with 11 bases identical to TRBD1. V dropped 4 bases and J dropped 3; count of bases not matched to a gene: 9. CDR1 and CDR2 (germline): SGHRS, YFSETQ. The CDR3 has 18 residues. CDR3 loop: CASSPVGQGGYGANVLTF. The DNA of the CDR3 is TGCGCCAGCAGCCCGGTGGGACAGGGGGGTTATGGGGCCAACGTCCTGACTTTC. The entire variable domain, with the rest obtained from reference TRBV5-1 and TRBJ2-6, is as follows: KAGVTQTPRYLIKTRGQQVTLSCSPISGHRSVSWYQQTPGQGLQFLFEYFSETQRNKGNFPGRFSGRQFSNSRSEMNVSTLELGDSALYLCASSPVGQGGYGANVLTFGAGSRLTVL.

The J gene is TRBJ2-3, the V gene TRBV10-3; D unclear. The CDR3 has 15 amino acids. V was pared by 2 bases and J by 6 bases, with 15 bases between. The V gene's germline CDR1 is ENHRY and CDR2 SYGVKD. The CDR3 sequence: CAISEPQKGTDTQYF. CDR3 nucleotides: TGTGCCATCAGTGAGCCACAAAAGGGTACCGATACGCAGTATTTT.